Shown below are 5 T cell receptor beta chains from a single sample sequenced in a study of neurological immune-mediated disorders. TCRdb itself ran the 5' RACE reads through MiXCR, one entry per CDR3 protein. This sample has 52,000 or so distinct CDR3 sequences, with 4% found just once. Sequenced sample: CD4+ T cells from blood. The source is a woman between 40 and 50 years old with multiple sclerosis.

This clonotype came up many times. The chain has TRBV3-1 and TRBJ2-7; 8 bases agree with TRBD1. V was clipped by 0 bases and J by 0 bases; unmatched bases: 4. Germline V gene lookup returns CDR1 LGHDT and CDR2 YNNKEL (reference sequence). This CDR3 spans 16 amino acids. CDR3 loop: CASSQEGQALSYEQYF. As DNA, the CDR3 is TGTGCCAGCAGCCAAGAGGGACAGGCCCTCTCCTACGAGCAGTACTTC.

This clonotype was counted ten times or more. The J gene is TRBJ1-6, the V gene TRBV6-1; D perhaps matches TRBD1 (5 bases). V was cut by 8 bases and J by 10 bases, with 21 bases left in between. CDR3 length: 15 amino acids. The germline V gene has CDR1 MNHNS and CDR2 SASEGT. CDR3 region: CASHRGSHDPSPLHF. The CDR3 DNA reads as TGTGCCAGCCATAGGGGCTCCCACGACCCATCACCCCTCCACTTT.

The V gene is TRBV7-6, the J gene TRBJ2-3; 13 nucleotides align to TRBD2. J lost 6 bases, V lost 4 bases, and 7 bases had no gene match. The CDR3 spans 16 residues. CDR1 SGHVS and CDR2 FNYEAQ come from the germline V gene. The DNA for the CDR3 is TGTGCCAGCAGCTCGAGGGGACTAGCGGGGACGGATACGCAGTATTTT. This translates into CASSSRGLAGTDTQYF.

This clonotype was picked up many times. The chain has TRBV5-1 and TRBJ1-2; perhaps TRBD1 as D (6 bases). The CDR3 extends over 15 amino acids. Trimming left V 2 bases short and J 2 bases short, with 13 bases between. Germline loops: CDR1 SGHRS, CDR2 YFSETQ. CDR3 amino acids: CASSLTGTPNYGYTF. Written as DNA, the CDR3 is TGCGCCAGCAGCTTAACCGGGACACCAAACTATGGCTACACCTTC. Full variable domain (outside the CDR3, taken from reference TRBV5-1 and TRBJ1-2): KAGVTQTPRYLIKTRGQQVTLSCSPISGHRSVSWYQQTPGQGLQFLFEYFSETQRNKGNFPGRFSGRQFSNSRSEMNVSTLELGDSALYLCASSLTGTPNYGYTFGSGTRLTVV.

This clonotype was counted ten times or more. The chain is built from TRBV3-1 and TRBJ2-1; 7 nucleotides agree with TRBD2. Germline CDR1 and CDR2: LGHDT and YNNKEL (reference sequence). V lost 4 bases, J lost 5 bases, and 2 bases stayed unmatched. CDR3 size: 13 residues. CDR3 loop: CASSRGGDNEQFF. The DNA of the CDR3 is TGTGCCAGCAGCCGGGGGGGGGACAATGAGCAGTTCTTC.